The 14 T cell receptor beta chains below were found in one sample sequenced in a study of T cells after yellow fever vaccination. TCRdb re-derived calls from the 5' RACE reads in MiXCR, one entry per CDR3 protein. The data hold 27,000 or so distinct CDR3 sequences, with around 4.3% observed a single time. This specimen consisted of PBMCs, either bulk or a sorted T-cell subset (CD4+, CD8+, memory, or dextramer-sorted; not recorded which), obtained on the day of the yellow fever booster vaccination. These receptors came from a man between 18 and 35 years old who received the YFV17D yellow fever vaccine.

In its sample, this clonotype was seen many times. V and J are TRBV7-2 and TRBJ2-5; 10 bases align to TRBD2. The CDR3 has 16 amino acids. J was trimmed by 4 bases and V by 8 bases; bases with no gene match: 13. Germline CDR1 is SGHTA and CDR2 is FQGNSA. As DNA, the CDR3 is TGTGCCAGCCTCGAGCGGGGGGGACCCCTACGAGAGACCCAGTACTTC. Protein product: CASLERGGPLRETQYF.

This clonotype occurred many times. V gene TRBV20-1 combines with J gene TRBJ2-3; 12 positions match TRBD2. The CDR3 runs 13 residues. Per germline, CDR1 DFQATT and CDR2 SNEGSKA (reference sequence). V lost 6 bases and J lost 4; bases outside the gene matches: 2. CDR3 DNA: TGCAGTGCCCCTAGCGGGGGGGCAGATACGCAGTATTTT. It translates to CSAPSGGADTQYF.

In this sample, this clonotype turned up many times. The rearrangement joins TRBV6-5 to TRBJ1-6; tentatively, D is TRBD1 (5 bases). Germline V gene sequence: CDR1 MNHEY, CDR2 SVGAGI. Trimming removed 4 bases at V and 6 bases at J, with 10 bases between. The CDR3 loop spans 14 amino acids. The CDR3 region is CASSSDRFNSPLHF. In DNA, the CDR3 is TGTGCCAGCAGTTCCGACAGATTTAATTCACCCCTCCACTTT.

Ten or more counts support this clonotype. The J gene is TRBJ1-1, the V gene TRBV20-1; no clear D. Trimming removed 5 bases from V and 1 base from J, with 11 bases in between. Germline CDR1 DFQATT, CDR2 SNEGSKA (reference sequence). The CDR3 consists of 13 residues. CDR3 nucleotide sequence: TGCAGTGCTCCCGCCCGGGCGAACACTGAAGCTTTCTTT. The encoded protein is CSAPARANTEAFF.

This clonotype was recorded only once. A read error is possible here, since a much larger clone lies one base away. The chain has TRBV6-1 and TRBJ1-1; D unresolved. From germline, CDR1 is MNHNS and CDR2 SASEGT. The CDR3 spans 11 residues. The CDR3 sequence: CASFSFTDAFF. Here the CDR3 DNA reads TGTGCCAGCTTCAGCTTCACTGATGCTTTCTTT.

Regarding this clonotype: One end of the junction is discordant with germline, which a read error may explain. The gene calls are TRBV20-1 and TRBJ1-5; TRBD1 matches at 9 bases. This CDR3 is built from 13 residues. CDR1 is DFQATT and CDR2 is SNEGSKA in the germline V gene (reference sequence). The CDR3 loop reads CSAKQGAGQPQPF. The CDR3 DNA follows: TGCAGTGCCAAACAGGGGGCGGGTCAGCCCCAGCCTTTT.

There are many counts of this clonotype. The J gene is TRBJ2-7, the V gene TRBV7-2; no clear D gene. Trimming took 4 bases from V and 2 from J, leaving 12 bases between them. The CDR3 extends over 14 amino acids. In germline, CDR1 is SGHTA, CDR2 FQGNSA. CDR3 nucleotides: TGTGCCAGCAGCTCGGCCCCTGGGACCTACGAGCAGTACGTC. This translates into CASSSAPGTYEQYV.

This clonotype was found many times. The gene calls are TRBV20-1 and TRBJ1-1; D gene uncertain. The CDR3 runs to 14 residues. Germline CDR1 DFQATT, CDR2 SNEGSKA (reference sequence). V gave up 0 bases and J gave up 1 base, with 9 bases separating them. CDR3 amino acids: CSARDPRENTEAFF. DNA for the CDR3: TGCAGTGCTAGAGATCCGAGGGAGAACACTGAAGCTTTCTTT.

The table lists this clonotype with many counts. This chain uses TRBV21-1 with TRBJ2-2; whether TRBD1, the table's D call, matches the DNA was not checked. TRBV21-1 is a documented pseudogene. This CDR3 has 17 residues. The CDR3 here is CASSRTGTAANTGELFF. As DNA, the CDR3 is TGTGCCAGCAGTAGAACAGGGACGGCCGCGAACACCGGGGAGCTGTTTTTT.

This clonotype is medium-sized (0.01 to 0.1%) by share. The chain links TRBV29-1 to TRBJ2-7, with TRBD1 as a possible D gene (6 bases). Looked up from germline, CDR1 is SQVTM and CDR2 is ANQGSEA. CDR3 length: 13 residues. V dropped 6 bases and J dropped 1 base, with 13 bases sitting between them. The CDR3 region has the DNA TGCAGCGTATATACAGGGTCATCCTACGAGCAGTACTTC. As protein: CSVYTGSSYEQYF.

This clonotype appeared many times. This chain joins TRBV7-2 and TRBJ2-5; weak D call: TRBD2 (5 bases). The CDR3 runs 14 residues. Germline values: CDR1 SGHTA, CDR2 FQGNSA. V lost 2 bases to trimming and J lost 2 bases, with 9 bases between them. CDR3 DNA: TGTGCCAGCAGCTTATCAGCGGCTCAAGAGACCCAGTACTTC. Translated, it gives CASSLSAAQETQYF.

This clonotype was picked up many times. This rearrangement joins TRBV4-1 to TRBJ2-7, with D possibly called TRBD1 or TRBD2 (5 bases each). This CDR3 has 15 amino acids. CDR1 is MGHRA and CDR2 is YSYEKL in the germline V gene. Trimming took off 2 bases at V and 6 bases at J, with 17 bases between the two ends. CDR3 DNA sequence: TGCGCCAGCAGCCAAAATTCCCCCGCCGGGGCCGAGCAGTACTTC. It encodes CASSQNSPAGAEQYF.

This clonotype showed up many times. The chain uses TRBV4-2 and TRBJ1-1, with no clear D. From germline, CDR1 is LGHNA and CDR2 YNFKEQ. The V end was cut by 1 base, the J end by 6 bases, with 6 bases between. The length of the CDR3 is 12 residues. The CDR3 DNA sequence: TGTGCCAGCAGCCAAGGGGTGGCTGAAGCTTTCTTT. Translated, it gives CASSQGVAEAFF.

This clonotype has ten or more counts. This chain uses TRBV6-2 or TRBV6-3 with TRBJ2-7; D not certain. The V gene lost 4 bases and the J gene lost 5 bases, with 9 bases spanning the gap. Germline assignment: CDR1 MNHEY and CDR2 SVGEGT. The CDR3 is made up of 12 amino acids. The CDR3, as DNA: TGTGCCAGCAGTTCTCGGACGGACGAGCAGTACTTC. It yields the protein CASSSRTDEQYF.